The rows below give T cell receptor beta chains drawn from one sample of a study of T-cell memory formation after mild COVID-19. One entry per CDR3 protein, called by TCRdb with MiXCR from the 5' RACE reads. The sample holds around 450,000 distinct CDR3 sequences, 24% seen once. The sequencing input was PBMCs or a T cell subset sorted from them (not recorded which). Receptors were obtained from an adult woman who had mild COVID-19 (a few samples of this study predate the infection). Cell type and time point are not known. The CDR3 runs from the conserved cysteine through the conserved F or W.

j_call v_call cdr3_aa
TRBJ2-5 TRBV7-2 CASSLVAPPRLETQYF
TRBJ2-4 TRBV6-2/TRBV6-3 CASSYSGRENIQYF
TRBJ1-5 TRBV29-1 CSAGEGRTGAGPQHF
TRBJ2-2 TRBV12-3/TRBV12-4 CASSLLAGTGELFF
TRBJ2-7 TRBV9 CASSVSSGSLYEQYF
TRBJ2-7 TRBV27 CASSLFGVGYEQYF
TRBJ2-5 TRBV3-1 CASRQGRQETQYF
TRBJ1-5 TRBV6-6 CASTKGPWDSNQPQHF
TRBJ2-7 TRBV6-1 CASSEWTAQSRYEQYF
TRBJ2-7 TRBV7-6 CASSLEPGEVRNEQYF
TRBJ2-7 TRBV20-1 CSAIPTDTYEQYF
TRBJ2-7 TRBV29-1 CSVPGQSSYEQYF